This T cell receptor beta chain was obtained from a study of radiation and T cells in renal cell carcinoma (dated by TCRdb to about 2020). Study-wide context: In total, fewer than 55 samples, comprising some 25 tumors and approximately 27 peripheral blood samples, were subjected to TCR beta sequencing. The last blood draw occurred 4 weeks after radiation, at the same time as nephrectomy. Across all 50 or so samples, several million unique CDR3 nucleotide sequences, encoding 2,658,974 unique CDR3 amino acid sequences, were identified. Points the paper makes about the study in general: Effects of radiation dose or scheduling on the TCR repertoire could not be addressed with the single-armed trial design. No pretreatment tumor biopsies were available, so the baseline intratumoral presence of clonotypes could not be determined. In blood, the top tumor clonotypes increased between baseline and 2 weeks post-radiation and then shrank by 4 weeks, which suggests that tumor-resident clones expanded only transiently. Changes in the blood repertoire were not tracked past 4 weeks after treatment.

TCR beta libraries were generated from genomic DNA with the immunoSEQ kit, following the manufacturer's recommendations. For library preparation, a first multiplex PCR was performed with proprietary primers, followed by a second PCR in which unique barcodes were added, and bead cleanups were performed after each round. Each sample batch included a kit-provided positive control reaction and a negative control reaction. The final libraries were assessed on an Agilent 4200 TapeStation D1000 ScreenTape, pooled by volume, and quantified by qPCR. An Illumina NextSeq500 fitted with a MidOutput 150-cycle cartridge performed the sequencing, running 156 Read1 cycles and 15 Index1 cycles with the kit's custom primers. The pooled library was loaded at approximately 1 pM with an approximately 21% PhiX control spike-in. In the authors' own workflow: The vendor-processed data were analyzed in R, and a clonotype was defined as all T cells that share the same CDR3 nucleotide sequence. For clone abundance analyses, frequencies were normalized to the 10,000 most abundant clones per sample. Public T cell clones, which averaged fewer than five per sample, were removed prior to analysis. An abundance difference of at least 32-fold between compartments was the criterion for calling clonotypes tumor-enriched or baseline blood-enriched. Clonotypes expanded or contracted between blood time points were identified with a beta-binomial differential abundance model. Tumor-blood repertoire similarity was measured with the Baroni-Urbani and Buser coefficient, and group comparisons used two-tailed Wilcoxon tests in R. TCRdb re-hosts the immuneACCESS table, in-frame sequences only. Its copies lack some clones; in the studies checked, an unresolved V gene accounts for under half of them, and the cause for the rest is not known. For V, J and clone size, that table is used; D and trimming come from the DNA. This sample gives 150,000 to 200,000 clones in total; 88% of them show up just once. The ten largest clones represent 11% of the sample.

The meaning of the sample's time point label: blood 4 weeks post-SBRT, at nephrectomy. The sample's treatment or condition, from its label and the paper: 15 Gy SBRT to primary tumor, nephrectomy 4 weeks later. Samples were obtained from a clinical trial, in which 15 Gy stereotactic body radiation therapy was delivered to primary renal cell carcinomas and nephrectomy was performed 4 weeks later. Serial peripheral blood from radiation-treated patients was sampled at baseline, 2 weeks and 4 weeks after SBRT to track tumor-enriched clonotypes. Every patient had renal cell carcinoma of clear cell pathology. The QIAamp DNA Blood Mini Kit (Qiagen) was used to prepare genomic DNA for TCR sequencing. The analyses included only samples that passed all quality control checks. The CDR3 has 16 amino acids, counting the end cysteine and phenylalanine. Only the CDR3 portion is preserved as DNA: 48 bases, with reading frame beginning at the first base. According to the germline V gene, CDR1 reads LGHNA and CDR2 reads YNFKEQ. Trimming removed 4 bases from V and 1 base from J; the gene matches leave 5 bases unexplained.

A note on this clone: Its antigen remains unidentified. Base-call qualities are not available, and no considerably larger clone is one nucleotide away.

The material was blood, obtained from a patient whose treatment included radiotherapy and nephrectomy. The receptor was derived from a woman in her 50s with renal cell carcinoma. The sequence is built from TRBV4-2 and TRBJ2-3; TRBD2 matches 10 bases in the middle. The DNA sequence follows: TGTGCCAGCAGCCGGGGCCTAGCGGGGGGCACAGATACGCAGTATTTT. This gives the protein CASSRGLAGGTDTQYF.